This paragraph reports one T cell receptor (beta chain). Its antigen is currently not known. Base qualities are not at hand, and no much larger clone is one base apart. This sample was included in a study of cytomegalovirus exposure and HLA in healthy donors (dated by TCRdb to about 2017). At the level of the whole study: According to an earlier analysis of 550 to 750 of the donors, 150 million to 200 million T cells yielded over 100 million unique TCR beta sequences and roughly 280 Gb of sequence data. Roughly 300 gigabases of sequencing data and approximately 84 million unique TCR sequences were included in an early release covering roughly 700 HLA-typed donors. Of the roughly 400 genotyped donors, approximately 83% fell in the genetic ancestry cluster associated with self-reported Caucasian donors. The study aimed to test whether signatures of past pathogen exposure could be identified by cataloging public T cell receptors. The study profiled the T cell repertoires of 500 to 800 subjects by immunosequencing and related them to cytomegalovirus serostatus. Besides the first cohort of roughly 700 subjects, a separate validation cohort made up of 90 to 150 different subjects was used. To predict cytomegalovirus infection status, the study combined high-throughput TCR immunosequencing, statistical association of individual TCRs with disease status, and machine learning. A later analysis re-examined previously published TCR beta repertoires from about 670 donors and added high-resolution HLA genotyping to investigate patterns of TCR occurrence. In the later analysis, no new phenotypic data were used to find candidate immune exposures; instead, reliance was placed on TCR beta sequences and their occurrence across donors. To decide whether each TCR beta V gene segment behaved as functional or pseudogenic, an earlier analysis of some 540 of the donors relied on high-throughput TCR beta sequencing. Donor age, sex, ethnicity and CMV serostatus were collected together with the repertoire data. In a later genetic analysis, genome-wide SNP genotypes for about three fifths of the roughly 670 donors were used, and that subset was treated as a discovery cohort. Every repertoire in the discovery cohort had been generated on one and the same sequencing platform. HLA typing included class I and class II loci at four-digit resolution. Typing coverage differed by locus: A, B, C, DRB1 and DQB1 were typed in about 620-630 donors, DQA1 in 522, DPA1 in some 570, and DPB1 in just under 480. Four to six DR-DQ haplotypes were handled as single units for association and clustering, since linkage in the cohort was strong. On average, roughly 250,000 unique TCR beta nucleotide sequences were sequenced per donor among a few hundred genotyped donors of the cohort, with roughly 20% of those sequences being non-productive. The research as a whole found: Roughly uniform sequencing depth across donors was assumed in presence/absence analyses, although this assumption may not hold. About 17 rarely observed V segments, including chromosome 9 orphons, were excluded from the earlier analysis of 550 to 700 of the donors because counts were too low. In a later analysis, 15,000 to 20,000 TCR beta sequences were associated with specific HLA alleles at a false discovery rate of 0.05. In a later analysis, TCR association rates were found to vary across HLA loci, with the most associated TCRs seen for DRB1 alleles and the fewest for HLA-C alleles. In a later analysis, HLA-associated TCR beta chains were found to be more clonally expanded and to have lower generation probabilities than equally common non-associated chains. Most CMV-associated TCR beta chains appeared to be HLA-restricted in a later analysis, and the HLA associations seemed to be driven largely by CMV exposure. A further reported finding was that TCR beta sequences accurately predicted the HLA-A and HLA-B alleles for most subjects in the first cohort. In vitro tests confirmed that a few of the cytomegalovirus-associated TCR beta chains recognize cytomegalovirus antigens. In an earlier analysis of more than 450 of the donors, most TCR beta V segments were observed in productive rearrangements about 90% or about 30% of the time, broadly matching IMGT annotations. The study gave a list of under 200 TCR beta chains associated with cytomegalovirus. Because the 87-base-pair reads could not distinguish some IMGT-functional V segments, including TRBV6-2 and TRBV6-3, those segments were excluded. It was suggested by the authors that the approach could potentially be generalized to other disease states and immunological phenotypes. The sequencing pipeline was judged likely to have produced a cluster of highly shared sequence variants as a technical artifact. Correlated functional status among segregating V segments might be attributable to linkage disequilibrium, but an unknown experimental factor could not be ruled out. Strong co-occurrence of HLA alleles, especially DR and DQ, made assigning TCR associations to individual alleles difficult. A later genetic analysis reported fewer N-insertions in productive TCRs among donors in an Asian-associated ancestry cluster than the roughly 640-donor mean. In a later analysis, several top co-occurrence clusters were reported to appear linked to parvovirus B19, influenza, CMV and Epstein-Barr virus. Because HLA typing was missing for some donors at each locus, association tests included only the typed subset. The only immune exposure information available for the cohort was CMV serostatus. The classifier was reported to diagnose cytomegalovirus status with high specificity and sensitivity in both the original and validation cohorts. This cohort had only TCR beta chains sequenced, and the lack of alpha or paired-chain data limited which features could be detected. Across donors, most TCR sequences were observed very rarely, whereas some public TCRs were present in many individuals. An association between a missense DCLRE1C variant and V-gene and J-gene trimming of TCR beta chains was found in a later genetic analysis and replicated in an independent cohort.

The cohort comprised some 680 healthy bone marrow donors. At the time of sampling, all cohort members were nominally healthy, though unrecorded immune exposures were likely present. The donor was CMV seropositive and was included in the group of some 290 seropositive cohort members. Every donor gave a peripheral blood sample, and the peripheral blood mononuclear cells from that sample were used for TCR beta sequencing. Genomic DNA was extracted from the blood cell samples with the Qiagen DNeasy Blood Extraction Kit. The method behind the library was the immunoSEQ multiplex PCR assay. A mixture of 60 forward primers for TCR Vbeta segments and 13 reverse primers for TCR Jbeta segments was used in the multiplex PCR. Amplification of the CDR3 region of rearranged TCR beta genes was performed with a multiplex PCR assay on genomic DNA. The Illumina HiSeq System was used to sequence the amplified TCR beta libraries as 87-base-pair reads. Concerning the study's data processing: Across the 500 to 750 repertoires, a later analysis counted 75 million to 90 million unique TCR beta chains, roughly 11 million of which were shared by at least two donors. Raw reads were error-corrected and collapsed into unique sequences with a nearest-neighbor algorithm that merged closely related sequences to remove PCR and sequencing errors. To assign V, D and J gene segments, CDR3 sequences were aligned to IMGT reference sequences. For a sequence to be retained, a match of at least six nucleotides to both a V gene segment and a J gene segment was required. A rearrangement counted as productive if the CDR3 had no stop codons and remained in frame with V and J, and every other rearrangement counted as non-productive. Following IMGT convention, CDR3 was defined as the stretch from the second conserved V-encoded cysteine to the conserved J-encoded phenylalanine. Sequences without an unambiguous match to a single V gene segment were excluded from the earlier analysis of over 500 of the donors. An earlier analysis of 550 to 650 of the donors classified V segments as functional when productive rearrangements were above 56.7% and as segregating when the standard deviation between donors was above 5%. To diagnose cytomegalovirus status from the catalog of TCR beta chain sequences, a statistical classification framework was built. A later analysis assigned V and J genes by comparing TCR nucleotide sequences with IMGT/GENE-DB human TR gene sequences. In a later analysis, CDR3 sequences and most-parsimonious VDJ recombination scenarios were assigned using the TCRdist pipeline. In a later analysis, each TCR beta chain was defined by its CDR3 amino acid sequence together with its V-gene family, and reads lacking a unique V-gene family were excluded. A later analysis removed 592 highly shared, low-generation-probability nucleotide sequences to deal with suspected cross-contamination and a sequencing artifact. A later analysis calculated a clonal expansion index for each public chain from normalized within-repertoire ranks of inferred template counts. Generation probabilities in a later analysis came from a VDJ recombination model fitted to out-of-frame rearrangements, and those results were checked against IGoR. In a later analysis, hypergeometric tests were used to score TCR-TCR, TCR-HLA and TCR-CMV co-occurrence, with a repertoire-size bias correction applied to TCR pairs. A later analysis estimated false discovery rates by permuting HLA or CMV assignments 20 times. A later analysis grouped co-occurring TCRs with DBSCAN, adding TCRdist sequence similarity when clustering within HLA-allele-positive subsets. Repertoires with fewer than 30,000 or more than 120,000 public chains were left out of co-occurrence clustering, as were four to six repertoires with anomalous nucleotide sharing. Held by TCRdb, this immuneACCESS table contains in-frame sequences only and omits some clones. Under half of the omission traces to an unresolved V gene where checked; the cause of the rest is unknown. Clone size and V and J calls were adopted from that table, with D and trimming inferred from the DNA. This sample has roughly 110,000 clones in its table, and 70% to 85% of those were observed once. The ten largest clones capture around 4% of the sample.

From the cysteine up to the phenylalanine, the CDR3 has a length of 11 residues. Of the read, only the CDR3 DNA is kept; its 33 bases are in frame from base 1. Between the V and J ends, shortened by 5 bases and 6 bases respectively, the junction contains 8 bases. The germline V gene (reference sequence) sets CDR1 to LNHDA and CDR2 to SQIVND. Recombination linked TRBV19 to TRBJ2-7; confidence is insufficient to name the D gene. The specimen sequenced was PBMCs. The sequence was obtained from a woman in her 40s in good health and CMV-seropositive. The nucleotides read TGTGCCAGTAGTTTGAACGGCGAGCAGTACTTC. This yields the protein CASSLNGEQYF.